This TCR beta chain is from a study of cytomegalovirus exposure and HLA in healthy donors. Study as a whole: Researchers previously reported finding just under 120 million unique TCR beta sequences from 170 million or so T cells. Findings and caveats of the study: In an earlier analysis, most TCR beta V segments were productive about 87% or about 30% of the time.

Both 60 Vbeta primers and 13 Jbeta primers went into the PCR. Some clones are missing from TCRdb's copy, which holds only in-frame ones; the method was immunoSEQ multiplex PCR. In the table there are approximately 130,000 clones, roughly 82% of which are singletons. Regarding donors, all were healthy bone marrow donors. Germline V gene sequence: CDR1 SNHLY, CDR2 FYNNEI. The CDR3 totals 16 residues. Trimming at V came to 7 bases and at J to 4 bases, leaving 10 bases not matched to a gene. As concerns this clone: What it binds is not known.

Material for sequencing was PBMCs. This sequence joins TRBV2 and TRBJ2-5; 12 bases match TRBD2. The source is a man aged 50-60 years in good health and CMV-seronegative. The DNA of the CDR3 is TGTGCCAGCATCCTACCCCGACTAGCGGGGGTAGAGACCCAGTACTTC. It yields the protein CASILPRLAGVETQYF.